This TCR beta chain was sequenced for a study of breast tumors, draining lymph nodes, adjacent tissues. The sample holds a few counts of this clonotype. The antigen is unknown. Samples came from axillary lymph nodes draining the breast cancer. TCRdb used MiXCR to reprocess the multiplex PCR reads, holding one entry per CDR3 protein. The data contain about 230,000 distinct CDR3 sequences, about 30% of them singletons. Study observations and caveats: Tumors had less TCR diversity than lymph nodes, more than nontumor tissue. That most tumor T cells come from lymph nodes remained unproven.

Trimming cost V 8 bases and J 6 bases; bases outside gene matches: 13. Germline CDR1 and CDR2: GTSNPN and SVGIG (reference sequence). The CDR3 runs 14 residues. The chain recombines TRBV30 with TRBJ2-1, with TRBD2 identical over 7 bases. Material for sequencing was axillary lymph node tissue. This sequence originates from a female donor with breast cancer. Some clones in this sample may be carry-over from other donors' samples. CDR3 coding DNA: TGTGCCAGCATCCCCAGCGGGGTTTTCAATGAGCAGTTCTTC. This gives the protein CASIPSGVFNEQFF.